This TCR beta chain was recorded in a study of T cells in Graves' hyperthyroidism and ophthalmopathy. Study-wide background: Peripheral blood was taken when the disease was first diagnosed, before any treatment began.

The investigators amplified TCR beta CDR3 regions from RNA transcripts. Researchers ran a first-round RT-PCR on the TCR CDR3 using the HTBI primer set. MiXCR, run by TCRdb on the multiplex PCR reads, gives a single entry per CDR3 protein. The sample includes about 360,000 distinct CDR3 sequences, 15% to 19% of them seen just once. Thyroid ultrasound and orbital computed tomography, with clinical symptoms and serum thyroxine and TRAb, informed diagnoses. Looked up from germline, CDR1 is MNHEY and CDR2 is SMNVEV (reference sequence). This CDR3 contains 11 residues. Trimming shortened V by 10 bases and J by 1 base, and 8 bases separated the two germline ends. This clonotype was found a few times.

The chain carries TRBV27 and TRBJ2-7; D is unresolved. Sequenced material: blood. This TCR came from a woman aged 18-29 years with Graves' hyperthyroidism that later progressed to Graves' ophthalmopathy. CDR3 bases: TGTGCCACTGGTCCATCCTACGAGCAGTACTTC. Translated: CATGPSYEQYF.